This T cell receptor (beta chain) is drawn from a study of radiotherapy plus CTLA-4 blockade in lung cancer (dated by TCRdb to 2016 to 2018). About the full investigation: Among enrolled patients, around 18% had an objective response and 30% to 35% reached disease control.

Focal radiation therapy combined with CTLA-4 blockade (ipilimumab) was tested in patients with chemo-refractory metastatic non-small-cell lung cancer. Germline trimming amounts to 6 bases on V and 8 bases on J, with 10 as the count of junction bases outside the gene matches. Spanning cysteine to phenylalanine, the CDR3 consists of 15 amino acids. Of the read, only the CDR3 DNA is kept; its 45 bases are in frame from base 1. The germline V gene (reference sequence) gives CDR1 as LNHDA and CDR2 as SQIVND. Regarding this clone: The antigen it recognizes is unknown. Per-base qualities were not stored, and no clone one base away is much larger.

Library preparation was by the immunoSEQ multiplex PCR assay. Here the immuneACCESS table is served through TCRdb, limited to in-frame sequences with V and J called. Missing clones are a known gap in these copies; in checked studies unresolved V genes cover under half, and the rest lacks a known reason. This sample gives 35,000 to 55,000 clones in total; around 77% of them show up just once. The leading ten clones occupy under 3% of the sample. Broad study findings and their caveats: The strongest predictors of response, as reported, were early dynamic changes in blood T cell clones along with a rise in serum interferon-beta after radiation. After treatment with radiotherapy and ipilimumab, TCR clones that originated in tumors expanded in peripheral blood.

The sample was peripheral blood, taken from a patient treated with radiotherapy plus ipilimumab. This TCR came from a human donor with non-small cell lung cancer whose response to radiotherapy plus ipilimumab could not be evaluated. The chain employs TRBV19 and TRBJ2-3, and 11 junction bases match TRBD2. The CDR3 reads CASSGPGLAEVTQYF. The sequenced DNA is TGTGCCAGTAGCGGACCGGGACTAGCGGAGGTTACGCAGTATTTT. When the CDR3 is completed using the reference TRBV19 and TRBJ2-3 genes on either side, the full variable domain is DGGITQSPKYLFRKEGQNVTLSCEQNLNHDAMYWYRQDPGQGLRLIYYSQIVNDFQKGDIAEGYSVSREKKESFPLTVTSAQKNPTAFYLCASSGPGLAEVTQYFGPGTRLTVL.